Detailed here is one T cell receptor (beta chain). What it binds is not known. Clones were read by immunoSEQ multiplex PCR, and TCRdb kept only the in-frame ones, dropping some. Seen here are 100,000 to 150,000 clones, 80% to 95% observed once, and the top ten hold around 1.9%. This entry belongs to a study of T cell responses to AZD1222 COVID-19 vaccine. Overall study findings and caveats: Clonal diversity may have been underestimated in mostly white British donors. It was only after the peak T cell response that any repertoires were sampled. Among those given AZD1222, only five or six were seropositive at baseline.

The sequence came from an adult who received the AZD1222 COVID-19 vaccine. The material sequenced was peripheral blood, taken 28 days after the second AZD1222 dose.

The DNA of the CDR3 is TGCGCCAGCAGCCCCAGTGGCTTGACAGGCGTGAACACTGAAGCTTTCTTT. As protein: CASSPSGLTGVNTEAFF. This chain joins TRBV10-1 and TRBJ1-1, with TRBD1 as a possible D gene (6 bases). V dropped 6 bases and J dropped 0 bases, with 20 bases sitting between them. CDR1 and CDR2 (germline): WNHNN, SYGVQD (reference sequence). CDR3 length: 17 amino acids.